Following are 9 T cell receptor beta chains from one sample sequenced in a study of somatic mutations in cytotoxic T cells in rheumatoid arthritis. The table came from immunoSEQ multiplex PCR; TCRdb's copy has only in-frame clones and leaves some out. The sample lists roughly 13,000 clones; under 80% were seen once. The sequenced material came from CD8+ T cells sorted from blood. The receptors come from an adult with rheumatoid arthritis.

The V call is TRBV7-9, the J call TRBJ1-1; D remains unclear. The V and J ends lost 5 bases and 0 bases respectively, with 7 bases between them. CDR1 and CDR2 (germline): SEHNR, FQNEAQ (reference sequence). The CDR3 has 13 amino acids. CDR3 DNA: TGTGCCAGCAGCCCCCCCCTGAACACTGAAGCTTTCTTT. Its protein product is CASSPPLNTEAFF.

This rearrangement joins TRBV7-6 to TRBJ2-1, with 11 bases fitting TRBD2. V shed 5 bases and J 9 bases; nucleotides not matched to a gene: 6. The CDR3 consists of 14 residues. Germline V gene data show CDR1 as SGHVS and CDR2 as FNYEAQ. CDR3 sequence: CASSPSGGSGEQFF. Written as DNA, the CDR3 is TGTGCCAGCAGCCCTAGCGGGGGGTCTGGTGAGCAGTTCTTC.

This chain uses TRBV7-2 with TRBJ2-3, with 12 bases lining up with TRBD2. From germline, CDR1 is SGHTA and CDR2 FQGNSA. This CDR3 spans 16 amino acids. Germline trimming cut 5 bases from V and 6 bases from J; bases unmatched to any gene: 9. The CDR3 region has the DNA TGTGCCAGCAGCCGACTAGCGGGGGCGACCGGGGATACGCAGTATTTT. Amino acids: CASSRLAGATGDTQYF.

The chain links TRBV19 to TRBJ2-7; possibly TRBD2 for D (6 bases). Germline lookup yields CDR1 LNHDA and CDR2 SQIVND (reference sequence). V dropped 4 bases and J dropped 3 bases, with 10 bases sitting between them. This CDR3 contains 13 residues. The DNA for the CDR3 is TGTGCCAGTAGTAGCGGGGCTGTCTACGAGCAGTACTTC. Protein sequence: CASSSGAVYEQYF.

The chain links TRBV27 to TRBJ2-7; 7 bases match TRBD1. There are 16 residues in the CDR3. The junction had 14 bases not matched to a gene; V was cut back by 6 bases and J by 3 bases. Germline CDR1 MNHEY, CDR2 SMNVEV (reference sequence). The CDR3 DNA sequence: TGTGCCAGCAGGGAGACGACAGGGTTACCTAGCTACGAGCAGTACTTC. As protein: CASRETTGLPSYEQYF.

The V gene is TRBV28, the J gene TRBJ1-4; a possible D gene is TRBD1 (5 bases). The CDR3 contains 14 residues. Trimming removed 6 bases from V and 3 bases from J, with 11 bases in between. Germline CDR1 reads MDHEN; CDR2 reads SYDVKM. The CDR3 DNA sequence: TGTGCCAGCAGCCTTGACAGCGCTAATGAAAAACTGTTTTTT. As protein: CASSLDSANEKLFF.

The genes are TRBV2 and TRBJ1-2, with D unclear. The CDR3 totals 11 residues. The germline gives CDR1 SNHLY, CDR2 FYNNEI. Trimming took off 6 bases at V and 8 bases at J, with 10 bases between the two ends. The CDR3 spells CASSREKGYTF. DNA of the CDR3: TGTGCCAGCAGCCGGGAGAAAGGCTACACCTTC.

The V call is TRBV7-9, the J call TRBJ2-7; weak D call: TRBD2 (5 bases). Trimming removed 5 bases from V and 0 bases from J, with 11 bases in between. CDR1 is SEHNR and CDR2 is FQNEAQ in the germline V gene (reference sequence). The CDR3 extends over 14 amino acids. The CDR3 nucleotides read TGTGCCAGCAGCGAGGGCAATTACTCCTACGAGCAGTACTTC. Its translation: CASSEGNYSYEQYF.

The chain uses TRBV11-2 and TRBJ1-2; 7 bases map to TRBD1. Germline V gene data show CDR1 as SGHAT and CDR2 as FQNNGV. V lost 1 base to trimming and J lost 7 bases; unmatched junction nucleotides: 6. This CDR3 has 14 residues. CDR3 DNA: TGTGCCAGCAGCTTAGCCCGACAGGGAGCTGGCTACACCTTC. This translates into CASSLARQGAGYTF. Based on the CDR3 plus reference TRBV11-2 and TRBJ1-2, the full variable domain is EAGVAQSPRYKIIEKRQSVAFWCNPISGHATLYWYQQILGQGPKLLIQFQNNGVVDDSQLPKDRFSAERLKGVDSTLKIQPAKLEDSAVYLCASSLARQGAGYTFGSGTRLTVV.